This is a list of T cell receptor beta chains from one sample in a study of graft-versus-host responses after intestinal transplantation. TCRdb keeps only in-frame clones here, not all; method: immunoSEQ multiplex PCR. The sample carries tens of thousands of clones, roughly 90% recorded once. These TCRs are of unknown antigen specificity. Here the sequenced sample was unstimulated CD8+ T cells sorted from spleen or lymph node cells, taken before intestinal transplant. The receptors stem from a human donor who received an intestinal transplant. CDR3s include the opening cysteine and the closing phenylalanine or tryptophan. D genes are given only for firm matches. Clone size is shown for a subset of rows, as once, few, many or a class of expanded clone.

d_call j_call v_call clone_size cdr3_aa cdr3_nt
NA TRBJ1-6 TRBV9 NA CASSVEGQGWSPLHF TGTGCCAGCAGCGTAGAAGGTCAGGGCTGGTCACCCCTCCACTTT
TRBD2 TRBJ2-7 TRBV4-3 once CASSQASGGGYEQYF TGCGCCAGCAGCCAAGCGAGCGGGGGAGGCTACGAGCAGTACTTC
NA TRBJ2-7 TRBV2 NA CASSVQVSYEQYF TGTGCCAGCAGTGTCCAGGTCTCCTACGAGCAGTACTTC
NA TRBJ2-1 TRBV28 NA CASSLVLGVEQFF TGTGCCAGCAGTTTGGTCCTAGGGGTTGAGCAGTTCTTC
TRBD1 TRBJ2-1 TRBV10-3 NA CAISELRQGERNNEQFF TGTGCCATCAGTGAGCTCAGGCAGGGGGAGCGGAACAATGAGCAGTTCTTC
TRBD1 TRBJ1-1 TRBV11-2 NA CASSSGDRRIMNTEAFF TGTGCCAGCAGTTCCGGGGACAGGAGAATCATGAACACTGAAGCTTTCTTT
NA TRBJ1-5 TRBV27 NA CASSPRGANQPQHF TGTGCCAGCAGTCCGCGGGGGGCCAATCAGCCCCAGCATTTT
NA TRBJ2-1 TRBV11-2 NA CASSLGQGPYNEQFF TGTGCCAGCAGCTTAGGGCAGGGGCCCTACAATGAGCAGTTCTTC
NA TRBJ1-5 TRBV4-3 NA CASSQAPNQPQHF TGCGCCAGCAGCCAAGCTCCGAATCAGCCCCAGCATTTT
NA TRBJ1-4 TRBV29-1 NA CSVEEKTETGNEKLFF TGCAGCGTTGAAGAAAAAACGGAAACGGGGAATGAAAAACTGTTTTTT
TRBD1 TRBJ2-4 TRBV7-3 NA CASSKWTGPYTKNIQYF TGTGCCAGCAGTAAATGGACAGGGCCGTATACCAAAAACATTCAGTACTTC
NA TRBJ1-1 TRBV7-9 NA CASSLVARFPEAFF TGTGCCAGCAGCTTAGTTGCCCGGTTCCCTGAAGCTTTCTTT
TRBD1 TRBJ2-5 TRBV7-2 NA CASSAPGGQETQYF TGTGCCAGCAGCGCCCCAGGGGGACAAGAGACCCAGTACTTC
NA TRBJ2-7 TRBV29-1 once CSVEDGREVGEQYF TGCAGCGTTGAAGACGGTCGGGAAGTGGGCGAGCAGTACTTC
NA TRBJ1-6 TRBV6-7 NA CASSYSGTRVYNSPLHF TGTGCCAGCAGTTACTCGGGGACAAGGGTCTATAATTCACCCCTCCACTTT
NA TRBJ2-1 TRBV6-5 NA CASSTDRPPANEQFF TGTGCCAGCAGTACCGACAGGCCCCCGGCCAATGAGCAGTTCTTC
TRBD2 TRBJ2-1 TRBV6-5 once CASSFGGVDYNEQFF TGTGCCAGCAGTTTCGGGGGGGTGGACTACAATGAGCAGTTCTTC
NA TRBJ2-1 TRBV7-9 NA CASSLGPSVEQFF TGTGCCAGCAGCTTAGGGCCTAGCGTTGAGCAGTTCTTC
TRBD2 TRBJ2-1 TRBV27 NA CASSRGTSGTNEQFF TGTGCCAGCAGCCGTGGGACTAGCGGTACGAATGAGCAGTTCTTC
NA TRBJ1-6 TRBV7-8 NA CASSSHPQASYNSPLHF TGTGCCAGCAGCTCCCACCCCCAGGCCTCCTATAATTCACCCCTCCACTTT
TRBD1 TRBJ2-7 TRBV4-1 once CASSHSTGPAYEQYF TGCGCCAGCAGCCACTCGACAGGGCCAGCCTACGAGCAGTACTTC
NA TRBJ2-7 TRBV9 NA CASSVDGSSYEQYF TGTGCCAGCAGCGTAGATGGGAGCTCCTACGAGCAGTACTTC
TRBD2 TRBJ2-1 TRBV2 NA CASSEAGTSGYNEQFF TGTGCCAGCAGTGAAGCCGGGACTAGCGGCTACAATGAGCAGTTCTTC
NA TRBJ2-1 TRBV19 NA CASETGNEQFF TGTGCCAGCGAAACAGGGAATGAGCAGTTCTTC
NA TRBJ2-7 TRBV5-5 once CASSGMGGASYEQYF TGTGCCAGCAGCGGGATGGGGGGGGCATCCTACGAGCAGTACTTC
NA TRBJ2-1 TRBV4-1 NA CASSQDPRMDEQFF TGCGCCAGCAGCCAAGACCCCAGGATGGATGAGCAGTTCTTC
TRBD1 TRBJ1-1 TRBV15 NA CATSRRLEGAGGTEAFF TGTGCCACCAGCAGAAGACTAGAAGGGGCAGGGGGGACTGAAGCTTTCTTT
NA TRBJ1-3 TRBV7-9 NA CASSAAGLSGNTIYF TGTGCCAGCAGCGCGGCGGGCCTCTCTGGAAACACCATATATTTT
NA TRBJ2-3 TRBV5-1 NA CASSLVPRLEDTQYF TGCGCCAGCAGCTTGGTCCCCCGCCTTGAGGATACGCAGTATTTT
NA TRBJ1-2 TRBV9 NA CASSATGGDIFGYTF TGTGCCAGCAGCGCAACTGGGGGGGATATCTTTGGCTACACCTTC
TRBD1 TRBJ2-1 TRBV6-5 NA CASSPGQGWYNEQFF TGTGCCAGCAGTCCGGGACAGGGGTGGTACAATGAGCAGTTCTTC
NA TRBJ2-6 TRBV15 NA CATRAQSSGANVLTF TGTGCCACCAGAGCCCAAAGCTCTGGGGCCAACGTCCTGACTTTC
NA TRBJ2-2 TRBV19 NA CASSIPGRGNTGELFF TGTGCCAGTAGTATCCCGGGGCGGGGGAACACCGGGGAGCTGTTTTTT
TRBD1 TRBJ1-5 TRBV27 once CASRPTGGAQPQHF TGTGCCAGCCGCCCTACAGGGGGCGCGCAGCCCCAGCATTTT
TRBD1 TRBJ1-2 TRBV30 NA CAWALTGQGYGYTF TGTGCCTGGGCTTTGACAGGGCAAGGCTATGGCTACACCTTC
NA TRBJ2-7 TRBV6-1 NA CASSEWRAVNYEQYF TGTGCCAGCAGTGAATGGAGGGCGGTAAACTACGAGCAGTACTTC